Listed below are T cell receptor beta chains from one sample, sequenced in a study of OX40 agonist ivuxolimab in advanced cancers. Sequenced by immunoSEQ multiplex PCR; TCRdb stores in-frame clones only, minus some. The repertoire holds fewer than 45,000 clones, with around 90% as singletons. The sample here was CD4+ or CD8+ T cells sorted from blood, taken in a trial of the OX40 agonist ivuxolimab. These TCRs come from an adult with an advanced solid tumor such as melanoma, head and neck, liver or kidney cancer. CDR3s include the opening cysteine and the closing phenylalanine or tryptophan. Fields, in order: D gene, V gene, J gene, clone size, CDR3 protein, CDR3 DNA. D genes are given only for firm matches. Size is stated for part of the rows, as once, few or many counts, or as a class when the clone is expanded.

-,TRBV7-2,TRBJ1-2,-,CASSLAGQNHYGYTF,TGTGCCAGCAGCTTAGCTGGGCAGAACCACTATGGCTACACCTTC
TRBD2,TRBV5-1,TRBJ2-3,-,CASSLASGGASTDTQYF,TGCGCCAGCAGCTTGGCTAGCGGGGGGGCCAGCACAGATACGCAGTATTTT
-,TRBV25-1,TRBJ2-2,-,CASSEWGSRGYGELFF,TGTGCCAGCAGTGAATGGGGCAGTCGAGGGTACGGGGAGCTGTTTTTT
TRBD1,TRBV7-3,TRBJ1-1,once,CASSLGPGQGISTEAFF,TGTGCCAGCAGCTTAGGCCCGGGACAGGGAATTAGTACTGAAGCTTTCTTT
TRBD1,TRBV10-3,TRBJ2-2,-,CAISEDRGISGELFF,TGTGCCATCAGTGAGGACAGGGGGATCTCCGGGGAGCTGTTTTTT
TRBD1,TRBV7-2,TRBJ1-1,-,CASSFRQGAGEAFF,TGTGCCAGCAGCTTCCGCCAGGGGGCTGGCGAAGCTTTCTTT
-,TRBV4-2,TRBJ1-5,few,CASSPGLGAEPQHF,TGTGCCAGCAGCCCAGGTCTCGGCGCGGAGCCCCAGCATTTT
-,TRBV7-2,TRBJ2-7,once,CASSLGSFYEQYF,TGTGCCAGCAGCTTAGGAAGTTTCTACGAGCAGTACTTC
-,TRBV7-6,TRBJ2-5,-,CASSLVAETQYF,TGTGCCAGCAGCTTAGTGGCCGAGACCCAGTACTTC
-,TRBV21-1,TRBJ1-1,-,CASSREAFF,TGTGCCAGCAGCAGGGAAGCTTTCTTT
-,TRBV5-6,TRBJ2-5,-,CASSYRVGEQYF,TGTGCCAGCAGTTACAGGGTAGGAGAGCAGTACTTC
TRBD2,TRBV9,TRBJ2-1,-,CASSALAGGFDEQFF,TGTGCCAGCAGCGCACTAGCGGGGGGCTTCGATGAGCAGTTCTTC
-,TRBV5-6,TRBJ1-1,-,CASSFGEKAFF,TGTGCCAGCAGCTTTGGAGAAAAAGCTTTCTTT
TRBD1,TRBV7-3,TRBJ1-1,-,CASSLDRGPNTEAFF,TGTGCCAGCAGCCTGGACAGGGGCCCCAACACTGAAGCTTTCTTT
-,TRBV7-9,TRBJ2-2,once,CASSLESGFGELFF,TGTGCCAGCAGCTTAGAAAGTGGATTCGGGGAGCTGTTTTTT
-,TRBV6-1,TRBJ1-6,-,CASSGTVRGSPLHF,TGTGCCAGCAGTGGGACGGTGCGGGGTTCACCCCTCCACTTT